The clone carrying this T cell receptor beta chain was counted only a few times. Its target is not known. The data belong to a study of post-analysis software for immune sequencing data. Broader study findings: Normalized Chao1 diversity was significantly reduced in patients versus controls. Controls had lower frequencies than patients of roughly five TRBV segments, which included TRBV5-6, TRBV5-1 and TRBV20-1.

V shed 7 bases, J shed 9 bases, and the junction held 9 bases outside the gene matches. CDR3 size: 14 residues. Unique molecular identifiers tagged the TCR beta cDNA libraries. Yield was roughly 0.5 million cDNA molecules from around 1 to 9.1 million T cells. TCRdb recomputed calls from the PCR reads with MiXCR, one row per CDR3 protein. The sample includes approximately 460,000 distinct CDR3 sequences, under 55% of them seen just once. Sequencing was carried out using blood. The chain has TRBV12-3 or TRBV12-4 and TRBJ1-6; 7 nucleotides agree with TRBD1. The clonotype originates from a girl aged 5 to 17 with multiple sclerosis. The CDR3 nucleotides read TGTGCCAGCACCGTGAAGGGGGCGGGTTCACCCCTCCACTTT. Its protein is CASTVKGAGSPLHF.